These 29 T cell receptor beta chains were all obtained from the same sample, sequenced in a study of B cell selection in AIRE deficiency. Sequenced by immunoSEQ multiplex PCR; TCRdb stores in-frame clones only, minus some. Of roughly 25,000 clones in the sample, around 97% were seen once. The sorted conventional CD4 T cells were gated as CD4+CD127+. The sequenced sample was conventional CD4+ T cells sorted from PBMCs. Every receptor here comes from a human donor with AIRE deficiency.

V is TRBV2 and J is TRBJ1-1, with D perhaps matching TRBD1 (5 bases). Trimming cost V 4 bases and J 6 bases, with 15 bases left between them. The germline gives CDR1 SNHLY, CDR2 FYNNEI. This CDR3 has 14 residues. The CDR3 loop is CASSVSPRGSEAFF. CDR3 nucleotide sequence: TGTGCCAGCAGTGTATCCCCACGGGGCTCTGAAGCTTTCTTT.

J is TRBJ2-1 and V is TRBV6-9, with 10 bases identical to TRBD2. The CDR3 runs to 16 residues. After removal of 4 bases from V and 2 bases from J, the junction contained 5 bases not matched to a gene. The germline V gene encodes CDR1 MNHGY and CDR2 SVAAGI. The CDR3 DNA reads TGTGCCAGCAGTTTTAGCGGGAGGATGACCTACAATGAGCAGTTCTTC. Translating gives CASSFSGRMTYNEQFF.

V gene TRBV2 combines with J gene TRBJ2-7; 9 bases fit TRBD1. The V gene's germline CDR1 is SNHLY and CDR2 FYNNEI. The CDR3 is made up of 15 amino acids. V shed 6 bases and J 3 bases; nucleotides not matched to a gene: 9. The CDR3 bases are TGTGCCAGCAGCGGACCGGGACAGGGAATCTACGAGCAGTACTTC. Its translation: CASSGPGQGIYEQYF.

The gene calls are TRBV6-6 and TRBJ1-6; the D is unclear. From germline, CDR1 is MNHNY and CDR2 SVGAGI (reference sequence). The CDR3 is made up of 14 amino acids. Trimming stripped 6 bases from V and 7 bases from J, with 13 bases between. This chain's CDR3 is CASSPARANSPLHF. CDR3 DNA sequence: TGTGCCAGCAGCCCAGCCAGAGCGAATTCACCCCTCCACTTT.

The rearrangement joins TRBV5-1 to TRBJ2-3, with D uncertain. From germline, CDR1 is SGHRS and CDR2 YFSETQ. The V end was cut by 5 bases, the J end by 1 base, with 17 bases between. This CDR3 is built from 16 residues. The CDR3 nucleotides are TGCGCCAGCAGTGAGGAACGGATCTGGGGCACAGATACGCAGTATTTT. It specifies CASSEERIWGTDTQYF.

This sequence joins TRBV5-1 and TRBJ1-3; 7 bases fit TRBD1. Germline lookup yields CDR1 SGHRS and CDR2 YFSETQ. CDR3 length: 16 amino acids. The V segment lost 1 base and the J segment 0 bases; nucleotides outside the gene matches: 4. The CDR3 coding sequence is TGCGCCAGCAGCTTGCTACAGGGGAACTCTGGAAACACCATATATTTT. Residues: CASSLLQGNSGNTIYF.

V and J are TRBV30 and TRBJ1-2, with unresolved D. In germline, CDR1 is GTSNPN, CDR2 SVGIG (reference sequence). The V end was cut by 5 bases, the J end by 4 bases, with 11 bases between. CDR3 length: 12 residues. Here the CDR3 reads CAWSGRSYGYTF. The CDR3 region has the DNA TGTGCCTGGTCAGGTAGGAGCTATGGCTACACCTTC.

This chain links TRBV2 with TRBJ1-2, with no clear D. With 3 bases removed from V and 1 base from J, the gap between germline ends came to 9 bases. Germline V gene sequence: CDR1 SNHLY, CDR2 FYNNEI. The CDR3 runs to 14 residues. The CDR3 region has the DNA TGTGCCAGCAGTGAGGAGAATTATAACTATGGCTACACCTTC. Protein product: CASSEENYNYGYTF.

This rearrangement joins TRBV7-2 to TRBJ2-2, with D possibly TRBD1 on 5 matching bases. Per germline, CDR1 SGHTA and CDR2 FQGNSA. This CDR3 has 18 amino acids. The V end was cut by 1 base, the J end by 2 bases, with 17 bases between. This CDR3 is CASSLGAVGATNTGELFF. In nucleotides, the CDR3 is TGTGCCAGCAGCTTAGGTGCGGTAGGGGCCACTAACACCGGGGAGCTGTTTTTT.

CDR3 nucleotide sequence: TGTGCCAGCAGCTCTAGCGGGGGTGAGCAGTTCTTC. Translation gives CASSSSGGEQFF. The chain carries TRBV7-8 and TRBJ2-1; 10 bases map to TRBD2. CDR3 size: 12 residues. Germline lookup yields CDR1 SGHVS and CDR2 FQNEAQ. V lost 4 bases, J lost 9 bases, and 0 bases stayed unmatched.

V usage is TRBV11-2 and J usage is TRBJ1-2, with TRBD1 identical over 7 bases. Germline V gene data show CDR1 as SGHAT and CDR2 as FQNNGV. V was clipped by 5 bases and J by 7 bases; unmatched bases: 7. This CDR3 is built from 13 residues. The DNA for the CDR3 is TGTGCCAGCAGCGCAGGGGGGACGGGTGGCTACACCTTC. This translates into CASSAGGTGGYTF.

The chain recombines TRBV7-2 with TRBJ2-4; D unclear. This CDR3 comprises 13 residues. Germline-derived CDR1 and CDR2 are SGHTA and FQGNSA. The V gene lost 7 bases and the J gene lost 0 bases, with 7 bases spanning the gap. This CDR3 reads CASMGGAKNIQYF. DNA of the CDR3: TGTGCCAGCATGGGCGGAGCCAAAAACATTCAGTACTTC. The full variable domain, with the rest looked up from reference TRBV7-2 and TRBJ2-4, is GAGVSQSPSNKVTEKGKDVELRCDPISGHTALYWYRQSLGQGLEFLIYFQGNSAPDKSGLPSDRFSAERTGGSVSTLTIQRTQQEDSAVYLCASMGGAKNIQYFGAGTRLSVL.

The chain uses TRBV27 and TRBJ1-5; the D is unclear. The CDR3 loop spans 12 amino acids. CDR1 and CDR2 from the germline V gene are MNHEY and SMNVEV (reference sequence). The V end lost 8 bases, the J end lost 3 bases, and 8 bases lay between the germline ends. Here the CDR3 reads CASGVANQPQHF. The CDR3 bases are TGTGCCAGCGGGGTGGCCAATCAGCCCCAGCATTTT.

The chain recombines TRBV5-1 with TRBJ1-6; D call uncertain. The V end was cut by 1 base, the J end by 7 bases, with 15 bases between. The CDR3 sequence is 16 residues long. Germline values: CDR1 SGHRS, CDR2 YFSETQ. The CDR3 spells CASSLITADLNSPLHF. The CDR3 DNA is TGCGCCAGCAGCTTGATCACAGCCGACCTAAATTCACCCCTCCACTTT.

The chain is built from TRBV5-1 and TRBJ1-1; TRBD1 matches 8 bases. V trimming: 2 bases; J trimming: 4 bases; junction bases outside the gene matches: 7. The CDR3 consists of 15 residues. CDR1 is SGHRS, CDR2 YFSETQ, per germline. The CDR3 sequence: CASSFLQGGSTEAFF. The CDR3 DNA follows: TGCGCCAGCAGCTTTCTACAGGGGGGGAGCACTGAAGCTTTCTTT.

This rearrangement joins TRBV6-1 to TRBJ2-1; 9 bases are shared with TRBD2. Germline values: CDR1 MNHNS, CDR2 SASEGT. CDR3 length: 16 residues. The V segment lost 3 bases and the J segment 6 bases; nucleotides outside the gene matches: 9. The CDR3 sequence is CASSDRSGRGSNEQFF. CDR3 nucleotide sequence: TGTGCCAGCAGTGACCGTAGCGGGAGAGGATCCAATGAGCAGTTCTTC.

This clone was counted a single time. The chain links TRBV28 to TRBJ1-2, with D maybe TRBD1 (6 bases). Per the germline V gene, CDR1 is MDHEN and CDR2 is SYDVKM. The CDR3 contains 12 residues. Trimming left V 6 bases short and J 8 bases short, with 13 bases between. In nucleotides, the CDR3 is TGTGCCAGCAGGGAAAACAGGGACGGCTACACCTTC. Amino acids: CASRENRDGYTF.

V usage is TRBV30 and J usage is TRBJ2-7, with 9 bases lining up with TRBD1. The trim removed 3 bases at V and 4 bases at J, leaving 10 bases unmatched. Germline V CDR1 and CDR2: GTSNPN, SVGIG (reference sequence). The CDR3 spans 15 residues. In DNA form, the CDR3 reads TGTGCCTGGAGGAACCGGACAGGGGAATTGTACGAGCAGTACTTC. This encodes CAWRNRTGELYEQYF.

The chain has TRBV6-6 and TRBJ2-7; D is unresolved. The length of the CDR3 is 14 residues. The V and J ends lost 7 bases and 7 bases respectively, with 20 bases between them. CDR1 is MNHNY and CDR2 is SVGAGI in the germline V gene (reference sequence). The CDR3 DNA sequence: TGTGCCAGCACCCACGGGCTCTCGGGTCGGGAGCAGTACTTC. Its protein product is CASTHGLSGREQYF.

V is TRBV27 and J is TRBJ2-5; D ambiguous. The germline gives CDR1 MNHEY, CDR2 SMNVEV (reference sequence). This CDR3 has 15 residues. V shed 4 bases and J shed 2 bases, with 14 bases lying between them. The CDR3 nucleotides read TGTGCCAGCAGTTCTACGGGCACCTCTCAAGAGACCCAGTACTTC. Protein: CASSSTGTSQETQYF.

The chain links TRBV18 to TRBJ1-2; a weak D match, TRBD1 (6 bases). The V and J ends lost 3 bases and 7 bases respectively, with 15 bases between them. The CDR3 is 14 amino acids. CDR1 and CDR2 (germline): KGHSH, LQKENI. The CDR3 sequence is CASSPKSGVGGYTF. The CDR3 region has the DNA TGTGCCAGCTCACCGAAATCAGGGGTTGGTGGCTACACCTTC.

This chain connects TRBV6-6 to TRBJ1-5, with D possibly being TRBD1 (6 bases). There are 15 residues in the CDR3. In germline, CDR1 is MNHNY, CDR2 SVGAGI (reference sequence). Trimming removed 5 bases from V and 6 bases from J, with 17 bases in between. In nucleotides, the CDR3 is TGTGCCAGCAGTCCCAGAGGGGGGTCGGCTCAGCCCCAGCATTTT. Amino acids: CASSPRGGSAQPQHF.

The rearrangement uses TRBV5-1 and TRBJ1-1; perhaps TRBD1 as D (5 bases). CDR3 length: 14 amino acids. Per the germline V gene, CDR1 is SGHRS and CDR2 is YFSETQ. With 3 bases removed from V and 11 bases from J, the gap between germline ends came to 20 bases. CDR3: CASSSGTPNTEAFF. The CDR3 coding sequence is TGCGCCAGCAGCTCAGGGACTCCCAACACCGAGGCTTTCTTT.

The rearrangement links TRBV28 to TRBJ1-1, with TRBD1 matching over 10 bases. Germline V gene sequence: CDR1 MDHEN, CDR2 SYDVKM. V was clipped by 6 bases and J by 5 bases; unmatched bases: 6. CDR3 size: 14 residues. The CDR3 DNA reads as TGTGCCAGCAGACCAAGACAGGGGGCGACTGAAGCTTTCTTT. Residues: CASRPRQGATEAFF.

The chain employs TRBV6-5 and TRBJ1-2, with 7 positions matching TRBD1. Trimming took 6 bases from V and 8 from J; bases not matched to a gene: 9. CDR3 length: 13 amino acids. In germline, CDR1 is MNHEY, CDR2 SVGAGI. DNA of the CDR3: TGTGCCAGCAGAGATGCAGGGGGTCGGGGCTACACCTTC. It yields the protein CASRDAGGRGYTF.

The V and J genes are TRBV7-9 and TRBJ1-1; the D is unclear. The V end lost 5 bases, the J end lost 0 bases, and 10 bases lay between the germline ends. The CDR3 has 14 residues. Germline V gene data show CDR1 as SEHNR and CDR2 as FQNEAQ (reference sequence). CDR3 sequence (DNA): TGTGCCAGCAGCCTCAACTTTATGAACACTGAAGCTTTCTTT. This encodes CASSLNFMNTEAFF.

The chain recombines TRBV28 with TRBJ1-1; D unclear. The CDR3 totals 12 residues. Trimming removed 3 bases from V and 2 bases from J, with 4 bases in between. Germline V gene data show CDR1 as MDHEN and CDR2 as SYDVKM. Written as DNA, the CDR3 is TGTGCCAGCAGTTTGGGTAACACTGAAGCTTTCTTT. It codes for CASSLGNTEAFF. Filled out from reference TRBV28 and TRBJ1-1, the complete variable domain reads DVKVTQSSRYLVKRTGEKVFLECVQDMDHENMFWYRQDPGLGLRLIYFSYDVKMKEKGDIPEGYSVSREKKERFSLILESASTNQTSMYLCASSLGNTEAFFGQGTRLTVV.

The chain carries TRBV7-9 and TRBJ2-6, with D possibly matching TRBD1 (5 bases). This CDR3 contains 17 residues. Trimming took off 2 bases at V and 0 bases at J, with 11 bases between the two ends. Germline V gene sequence: CDR1 SEHNR, CDR2 FQNEAQ (reference sequence). CDR3 sequence reads: CASSLTGRNSGANVLTF. CDR3 DNA: TGTGCCAGCAGCTTAACAGGACGGAACTCTGGGGCCAACGTCCTGACTTTC.

This clone was recorded once. V usage is TRBV10-3 and J usage is TRBJ2-5; TRBD2 matches 7 bases. With V trimmed by 2 bases and J by 4 bases, 10 bases remained unmatched. This CDR3 has 16 amino acids. Germline values: CDR1 ENHRY, CDR2 SYGVKD. CDR3 in DNA: TGTGCCATCAGTGAGCTTGGAGCGGGGAGAGGAGAGACCCAGTACTTC. It encodes CAISELGAGRGETQYF.